This is a list of T cell receptor beta chains from one sample in a study of cytomegalovirus exposure and HLA in healthy donors. Using immunoSEQ multiplex PCR, the repertoire was profiled, and TCRdb retains in-frame clones only, with some absent. The table has 45,000 to 60,000 clones, about 70% seen once. Input material: PBMCs. The receptor set was obtained from a man younger than 45 in good health and CMV-seronegative. Both conserved end residues are part of each CDR3.

TRBJ1-2	TRBV27	14	CASSLSTGTGGYTF
TRBJ1-5	TRBV5-1	15	CASSLGSGGYQPQHF
TRBJ1-3	TRBV5-6	15	CASSLAGGYGNTIYF
TRBJ2-3	TRBV5-1	16	CASSSLSSGGTDTQYF
TRBJ2-2	TRBV6-1	16	CASSVLGGTNTGELFF
TRBJ2-2	TRBV5-1	15	CASQSGTPNTGELFF
TRBJ1-5	TRBV6-1	14	CASRQGQSNQPQHF
TRBJ1-5	TRBV5-4	16	CASSKGEGFGNQPQHF
TRBJ2-7	TRBV27	14	CASMYVWGAYEQYF
TRBJ2-7	TRBV2	17	CASSERDRGGSDYEQYF
TRBJ2-1	TRBV4-1	13	CASSLGQGTEQFF